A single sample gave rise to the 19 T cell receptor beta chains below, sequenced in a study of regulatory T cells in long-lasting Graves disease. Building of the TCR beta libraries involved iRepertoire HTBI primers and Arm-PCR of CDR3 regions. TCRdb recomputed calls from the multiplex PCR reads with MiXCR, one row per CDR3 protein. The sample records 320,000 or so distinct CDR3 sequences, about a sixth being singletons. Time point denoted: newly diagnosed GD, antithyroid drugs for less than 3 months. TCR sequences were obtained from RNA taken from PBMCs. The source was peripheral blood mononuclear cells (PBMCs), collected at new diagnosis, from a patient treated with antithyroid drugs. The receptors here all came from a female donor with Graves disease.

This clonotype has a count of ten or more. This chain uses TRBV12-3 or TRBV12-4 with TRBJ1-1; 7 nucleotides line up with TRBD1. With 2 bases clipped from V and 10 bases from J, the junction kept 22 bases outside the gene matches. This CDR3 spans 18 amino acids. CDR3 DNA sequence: TGTGCCAGCAGTTTATCGACACTGGGTGTTATCAGGGGGTATCGAGCTTTCTTT. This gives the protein CASSLSTLGVIRGYRAFF.

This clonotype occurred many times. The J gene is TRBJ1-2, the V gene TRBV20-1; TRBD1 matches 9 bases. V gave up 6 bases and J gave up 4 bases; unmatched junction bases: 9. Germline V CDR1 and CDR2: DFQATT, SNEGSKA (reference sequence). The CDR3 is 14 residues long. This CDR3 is CSAPVGTGLYGYTF. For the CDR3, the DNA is TGCAGTGCACCGGTTGGGACAGGGCTCTATGGCTACACCTTC.

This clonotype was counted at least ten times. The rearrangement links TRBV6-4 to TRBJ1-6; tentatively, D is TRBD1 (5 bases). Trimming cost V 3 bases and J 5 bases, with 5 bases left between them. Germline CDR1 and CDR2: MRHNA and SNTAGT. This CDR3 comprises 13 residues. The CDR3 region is CASSEDNNSPLHF. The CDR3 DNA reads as TGTGCCAGCAGTGAGGACAATAATTCACCCCTCCACTTT.

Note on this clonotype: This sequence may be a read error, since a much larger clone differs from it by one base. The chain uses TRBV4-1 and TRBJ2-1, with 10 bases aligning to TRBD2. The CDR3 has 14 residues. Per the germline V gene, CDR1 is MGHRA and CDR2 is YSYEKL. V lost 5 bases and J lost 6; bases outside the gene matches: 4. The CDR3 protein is CASSKLAGFNEQFF. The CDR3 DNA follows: TGCGCCAGCAGCAAACTAGCGGGATTCAATGAGCAGTTCTTC.

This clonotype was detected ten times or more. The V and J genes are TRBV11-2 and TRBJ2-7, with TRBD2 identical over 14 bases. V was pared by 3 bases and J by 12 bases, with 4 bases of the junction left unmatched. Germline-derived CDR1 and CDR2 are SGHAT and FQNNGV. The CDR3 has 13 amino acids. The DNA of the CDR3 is TGTGCCAGCAGCTTCGGGACTAGCGGGAGCGTGTACTTC. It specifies CASSFGTSGSVYF.

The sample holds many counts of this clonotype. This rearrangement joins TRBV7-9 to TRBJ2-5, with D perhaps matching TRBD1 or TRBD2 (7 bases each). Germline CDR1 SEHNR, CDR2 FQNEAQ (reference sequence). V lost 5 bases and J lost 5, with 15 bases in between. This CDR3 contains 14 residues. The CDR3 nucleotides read TGTGCCAGCAGCCAAGCAGGGGGAGGGGAGACCCAGTACTTC. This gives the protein CASSQAGGGETQYF.

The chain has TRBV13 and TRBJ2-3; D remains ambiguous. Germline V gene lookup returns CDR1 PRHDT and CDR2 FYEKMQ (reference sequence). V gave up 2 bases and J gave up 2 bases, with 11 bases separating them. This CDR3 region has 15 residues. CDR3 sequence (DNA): TGTGCCAGCAGCTTAACTCAGGAGATCACAGATACGCAGTATTTT. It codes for CASSLTQEITDTQYF. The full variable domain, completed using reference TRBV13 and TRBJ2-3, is AAGVIQSPRHLIKEKRETATLKCYPIPRHDTVYWYQQGPGQDPQFLISFYEKMQSDKGSIPDRFSAQQFSDYHSELNMSSLELGDSALYFCASSLTQEITDTQYFGPGTRLTVL.

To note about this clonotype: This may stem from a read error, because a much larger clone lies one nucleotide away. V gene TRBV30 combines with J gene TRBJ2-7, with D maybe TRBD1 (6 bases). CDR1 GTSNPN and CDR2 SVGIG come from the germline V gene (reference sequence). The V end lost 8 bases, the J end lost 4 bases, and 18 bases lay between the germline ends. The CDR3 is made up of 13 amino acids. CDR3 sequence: CARIGQGKYEQYF. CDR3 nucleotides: TGTGCCCGGATTGGGCAGGGGAAATACGAGCAGTACTTC.

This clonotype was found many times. This CDR3 reads CASSVGTAYEQYF. In DNA form, the CDR3 reads TGCGCCAGCAGCGTAGGGACGGCCTACGAGCAGTACTTC. J is TRBJ2-7 and V is TRBV5-1; D might be TRBD1 or TRBD2, each matching 5 bases. Germline CDR1 SGHRS, CDR2 YFSETQ. The CDR3 runs to 13 residues. With 4 bases removed from V and 2 bases from J, the gap between germline ends came to 10 bases.

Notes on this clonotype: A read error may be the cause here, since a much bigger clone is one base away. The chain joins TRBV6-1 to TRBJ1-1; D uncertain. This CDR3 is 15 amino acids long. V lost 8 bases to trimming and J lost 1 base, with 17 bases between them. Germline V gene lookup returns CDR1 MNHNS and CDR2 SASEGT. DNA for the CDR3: TGTGCCAGCCTAGCGCCGGGGAGGAGGAACACTGAAGCTTTCTTT. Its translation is CASLAPGRRNTEAFF.

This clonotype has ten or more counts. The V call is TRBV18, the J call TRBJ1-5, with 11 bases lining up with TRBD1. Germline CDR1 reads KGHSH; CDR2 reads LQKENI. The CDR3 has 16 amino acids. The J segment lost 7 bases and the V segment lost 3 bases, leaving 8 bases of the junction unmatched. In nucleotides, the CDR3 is TGTGCCAGCTCACCCGTGGACAGGGGGCAGGGCCAGCCCCAGCATTTT. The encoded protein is CASSPVDRGQGQPQHF.

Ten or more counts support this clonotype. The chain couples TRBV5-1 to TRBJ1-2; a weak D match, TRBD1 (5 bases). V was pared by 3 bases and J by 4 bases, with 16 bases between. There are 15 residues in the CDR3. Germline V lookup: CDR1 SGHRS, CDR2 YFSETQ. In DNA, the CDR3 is TGCGCCAGCAGCTCATCCAACCGGGGGGGCTATGGCTACACCTTC. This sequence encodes CASSSSNRGGYGYTF.

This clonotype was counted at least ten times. CDR3 sequence reads: CASSPIQGWNTGELFF. The CDR3 DNA sequence: TGTGCCAGCAGCCCTATACAGGGTTGGAACACCGGGGAGCTGTTTTTT. The chain carries TRBV7-3 and TRBJ2-2, with D perhaps matching TRBD1 (6 bases). CDR3 length equals 16 residues. Deletions cut 5 bases from V and 1 base from J, with 14 bases between. Germline V gives CDR1 SGHTA, CDR2 FQGTGA.

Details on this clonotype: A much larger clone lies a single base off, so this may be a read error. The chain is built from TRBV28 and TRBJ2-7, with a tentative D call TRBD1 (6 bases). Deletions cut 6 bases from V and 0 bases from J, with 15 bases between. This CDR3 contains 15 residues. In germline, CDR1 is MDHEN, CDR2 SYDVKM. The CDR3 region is CASSPEGESSYEQYF. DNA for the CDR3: TGTGCCAGCAGCCCAGAGGGGGAGAGCTCCTACGAGCAGTACTTC. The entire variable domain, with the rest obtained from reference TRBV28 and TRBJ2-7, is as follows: DVKVTQSSRYLVKRTGEKVFLECVQDMDHENMFWYRQDPGLGLRLIYFSYDVKMKEKGDIPEGYSVSREKKERFSLILESASTNQTSMYLCASSPEGESSYEQYFGPGTRLTVT.

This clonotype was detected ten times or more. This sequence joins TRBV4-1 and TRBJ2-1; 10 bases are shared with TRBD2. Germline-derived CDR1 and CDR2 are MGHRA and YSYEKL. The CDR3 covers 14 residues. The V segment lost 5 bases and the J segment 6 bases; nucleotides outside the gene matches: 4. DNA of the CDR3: TGCGCCAGCAGCACACTAGCGGGATTCAATGAGCAGTTCTTC. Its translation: CASSTLAGFNEQFF.

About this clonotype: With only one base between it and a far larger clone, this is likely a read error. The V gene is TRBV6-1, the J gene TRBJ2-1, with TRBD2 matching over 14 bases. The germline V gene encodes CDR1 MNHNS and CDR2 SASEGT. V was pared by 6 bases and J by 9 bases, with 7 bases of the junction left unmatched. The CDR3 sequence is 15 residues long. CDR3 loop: CASSPGTSGSGEQFF. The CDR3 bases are TGTGCCAGCAGCCCCGGGACTAGCGGGAGCGGTGAGCAGTTCTTC.

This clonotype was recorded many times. In nucleotides, the CDR3 is TGCGCCAGCAGCCAACCGGGACGGATCTCTGGAAACACCATATATTTT. Translating it yields CASSQPGRISGNTIYF. The chain carries TRBV4-1 and TRBJ1-3; D might be TRBD1 (5 bases). Deletions cut 2 bases from V and 0 bases from J, with 11 bases between. The CDR3 extends over 16 amino acids. Germline loops: CDR1 MGHRA, CDR2 YSYEKL.

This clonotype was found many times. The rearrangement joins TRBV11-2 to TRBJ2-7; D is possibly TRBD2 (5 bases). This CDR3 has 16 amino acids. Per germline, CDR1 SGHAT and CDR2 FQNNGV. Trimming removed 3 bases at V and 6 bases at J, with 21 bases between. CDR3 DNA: TGTGCCAGCAGCTTGGCTTGGACTTCCCTCAGTGGCGAGCAGTACTTC. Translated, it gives CASSLAWTSLSGEQYF.

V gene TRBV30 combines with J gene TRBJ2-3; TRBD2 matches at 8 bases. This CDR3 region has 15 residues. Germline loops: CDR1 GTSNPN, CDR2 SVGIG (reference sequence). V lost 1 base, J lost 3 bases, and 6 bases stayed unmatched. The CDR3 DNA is TGTGCCTGGAGTGGGGTAGCGGGATGGACAGATACGCAGTATTTT. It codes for CAWSGVAGWTDTQYF.